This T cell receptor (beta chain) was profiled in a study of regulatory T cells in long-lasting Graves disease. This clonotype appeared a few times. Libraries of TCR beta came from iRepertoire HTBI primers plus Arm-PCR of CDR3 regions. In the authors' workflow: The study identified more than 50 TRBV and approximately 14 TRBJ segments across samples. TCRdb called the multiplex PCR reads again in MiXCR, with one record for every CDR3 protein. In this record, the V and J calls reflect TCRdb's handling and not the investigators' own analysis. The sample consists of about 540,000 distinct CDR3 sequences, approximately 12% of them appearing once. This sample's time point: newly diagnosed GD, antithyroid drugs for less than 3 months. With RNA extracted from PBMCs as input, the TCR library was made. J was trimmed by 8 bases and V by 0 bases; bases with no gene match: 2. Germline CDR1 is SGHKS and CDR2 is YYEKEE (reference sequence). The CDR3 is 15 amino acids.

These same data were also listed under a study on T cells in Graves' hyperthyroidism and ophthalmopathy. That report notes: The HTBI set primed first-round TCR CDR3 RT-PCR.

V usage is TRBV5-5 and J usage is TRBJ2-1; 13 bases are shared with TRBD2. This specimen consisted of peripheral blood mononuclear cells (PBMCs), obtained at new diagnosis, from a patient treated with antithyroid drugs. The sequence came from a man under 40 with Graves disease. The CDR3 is CASSLVLAGGDEQFF. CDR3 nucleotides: TGTGCCAGCAGCTTGGTACTAGCGGGAGGGGATGAGCAGTTCTTC.